Described below is a single T cell receptor beta chain sequence and its context. Its specificity is unknown. Using immunoSEQ multiplex PCR, the repertoire was profiled, and TCRdb retains in-frame clones only, with some absent. This table has approximately 62,000 clones, about 92% appearing once. The sample comes from a study of OX40 agonist ivuxolimab in advanced cancers. Study-wide background: Partial responses occurred in Three dose-escalation patients, one with hepatocellular carcinoma and two with cutaneous melanoma. Overall study results and limits: The study observed clonal expansion of CD4+ and CD8+ blood T cells by week 6 at 0.1 to 3.0 mg/kg.

At cycle 4 day 1, cycle 7 day 1, and baseline, blood was sampled. CDR1 is ENHRY, CDR2 SYGVKD, per germline. V was pared by 0 bases and J by 4 bases, with 3 bases between. This CDR3 is 12 amino acids long. The clonotype originates from an adult with an advanced solid tumor such as melanoma, head and neck, liver or kidney cancer. The chain joins TRBV10-3 to TRBJ2-5; D gene uncertain. Specimen: CD4+ or CD8+ T cells sorted from blood, collected in a trial of the OX40 agonist ivuxolimab. The CDR3, as DNA: TGTGCCATCAGTGAGTCAAGAGAGACCCAGTACTTC. This gives the protein CAISESRETQYF.